This T cell receptor (beta chain) was recovered during a study of blood T cell repertoires in COVID-19. Turning to the study itself: Material from acute and convalescent COVID-19 was sourced from the United States, Italy and Spain. PBMCs, B-cell-depleted T cells, or T cells were the source of the cDNA or gDNA that made up the material.

As originally analysed: Estimation of nucleated cell counts was performed using reference gene primer amplification. Produced via immunoSEQ multiplex PCR; TCRdb's table is partial and in-frame only. That table is the source of V, J and clone size, and D and trimming were worked out from the DNA. The data show tens of thousands of clones, with roughly four fifths seen just once and approximately 25% held by the top ten. Between the trimmed V and J ends, which lost 5 bases and 1 base, there was a span of 21 bases. Germline CDR1 MGHRA, CDR2 YSYEKL. CDR3 size: 17 residues. Source material: peripheral blood. This TCR came from a human donor in a cohort sampled during active COVID-19. The chain employs TRBV4-1 and TRBJ2-7, with D possibly being TRBD1 (6 bases). This chain's CDR3 is CASSSRGSTGRSYEQYF. CDR3 DNA: TGCGCCAGCAGCTCACGCGGCAGTACAGGGCGATCCTACGAGCAGTACTTC.